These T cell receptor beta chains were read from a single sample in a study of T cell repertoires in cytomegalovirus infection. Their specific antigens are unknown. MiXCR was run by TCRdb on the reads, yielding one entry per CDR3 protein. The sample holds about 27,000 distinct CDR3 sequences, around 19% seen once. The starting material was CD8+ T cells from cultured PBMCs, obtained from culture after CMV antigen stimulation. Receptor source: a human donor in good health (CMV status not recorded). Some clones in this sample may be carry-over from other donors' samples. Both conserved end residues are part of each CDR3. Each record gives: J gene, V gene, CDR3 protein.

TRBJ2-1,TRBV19,CASSIHIAGGSYNEQFF
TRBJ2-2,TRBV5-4,CASSLGGVGELFF
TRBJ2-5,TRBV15,CATSGGQGAKETQYF
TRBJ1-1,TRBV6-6,CASSWGSGMNTEAFF
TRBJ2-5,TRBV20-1,CSARDRTSGVGTQYF
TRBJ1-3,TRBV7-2,CASSPYRAGSSGNTIYF
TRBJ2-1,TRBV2,CASTERDRVYNEQFF
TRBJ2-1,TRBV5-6,CATNGGKEQFF
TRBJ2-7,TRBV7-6,CASSPGTGAYEQYF
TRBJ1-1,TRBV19,CASSTLRVGTEAFF
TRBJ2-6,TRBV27,CASSFFRTGGANVLTF
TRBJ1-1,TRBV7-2,CASSPGASYNTEAFF
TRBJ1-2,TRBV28,CASSLSPTGQPDYGYTF